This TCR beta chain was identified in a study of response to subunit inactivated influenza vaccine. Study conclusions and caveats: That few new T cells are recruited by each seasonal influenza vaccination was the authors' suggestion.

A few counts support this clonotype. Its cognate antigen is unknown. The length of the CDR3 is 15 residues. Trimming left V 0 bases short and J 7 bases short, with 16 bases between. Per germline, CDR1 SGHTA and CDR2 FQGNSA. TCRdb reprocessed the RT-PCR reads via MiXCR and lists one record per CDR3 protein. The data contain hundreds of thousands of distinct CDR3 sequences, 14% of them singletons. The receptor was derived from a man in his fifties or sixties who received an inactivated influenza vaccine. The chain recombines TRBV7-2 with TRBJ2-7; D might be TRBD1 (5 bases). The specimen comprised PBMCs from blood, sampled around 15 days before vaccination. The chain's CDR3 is CASSLATGRAGEQYF. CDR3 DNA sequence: TGTGCCAGCAGCTTAGCGACGGGCAGGGCAGGAGAGCAGTACTTC.